The entry below describes one T cell receptor (beta chain). This specimen comes from a study of blood T cell repertoires in COVID-19. As for the study in general: Samples of COVID-19 (acute and convalescent) were obtained from the United States, Italy and Spain. From T cells, B-cell-depleted T cells, or PBMCs came the material, which was cDNA or gDNA.

In the original processing: Amplification from reference gene primers served as the basis for estimated nucleated cell counts. Sequenced by immunoSEQ multiplex PCR; TCRdb stores in-frame clones only, minus some. V and J calls and clone size are copied from that table; D and trimming were computed from the DNA. This sample has about 90,000 clones, with roughly nine tenths found just once. Trimming took off 6 bases at V and 8 bases at J, with 8 bases between the two ends. There are 11 residues in the CDR3. Germline values: CDR1 SNHLY, CDR2 FYNNEI. Sequenced: peripheral blood. This receptor was taken from a human donor with active COVID-19. The donor label of this sample is uncertain. V and J are TRBV2 and TRBJ2-1; D unresolved. The CDR3 DNA reads TGTGCCAGCAGGGAGACCTATGAGCAGTTCTTC. Its protein is CASRETYEQFF. The complete variable domain, with remaining parts taken from reference TRBV2 and TRBJ2-1, reads EPEVTQTPSHQVTQMGQEVILRCVPISNHLYFYWYRQILGQKVEFLVSFYNNEISEKSEIFDDQFSVERPDGSNFTLKIRSTKLEDSAMYFCASRETYEQFFGPGTRLTVL.